The rows below give T cell receptor beta chains drawn from one sample of a study of breast tumors, draining lymph nodes, adjacent tissues. In TCRdb, the multiplex PCR reads were re-called with MiXCR into one record per CDR3 protein. The repertoire holds around 110,000 distinct CDR3 sequences, with 30% as singletons. The specimen was axillary lymph node tissue. The source of these receptors is a female donor with breast cancer. Some clones in this sample may be carry-over from other donors' samples. The CDR3 runs from the conserved cysteine through the conserved F or W. A D gene is named only where the DNA matches it firmly. The listing skips clone size in some rows; elsewhere it reads once, few, many or a size class.

D	J	size	V	length	DNA	CDR3
TRBD1	TRBJ1-4	many	TRBV27	12	TGTGCCAGCGGACAGGGGAGAGAAAAACTGTTTTTT	CASGQGREKLFF
.	TRBJ1-1	many	TRBV10-2	11	TGCGCCAGCAGTGAGGCTGATGAAGCTTTCTTT	CASSEADEAFF
.	TRBJ2-1	many	TRBV6-5	11	TGTGCCAGCAGTAGATACAATGAGCAGTTCTTC	CASSRYNEQFF
.	TRBJ2-1	.	TRBV18	17	TGTGCCAGCTCACCGGGCATTGGTAGTCCCTCCTACAATGAGCAGTTCTTC	CASSPGIGSPSYNEQFF
.	TRBJ2-4	many	TRBV11-2	14	TGTGCCAGCAGCCCCGGGTCAAGCTGGGGCATTCAGTACTTC	CASSPGSSWGIQYF
.	TRBJ2-3	many	TRBV6-4	14	TGTGCCAGCAGTGACTCGACTAGCACAGATACGCAGTATTTT	CASSDSTSTDTQYF
.	TRBJ1-6	many	TRBV28	14	TGTGCCAGCAGTCCCCCCGGGGAGGATTCACCCCTCCACTTT	CASSPPGEDSPLHF
.	TRBJ1-5	many	TRBV27	15	TGTGCCAGCAGTTTATGGGCAGGGCCGGATCAGCCCCAGCATTTT	CASSLWAGPDQPQHF
.	TRBJ1-1	few	TRBV5-1	15	TGCGCCAGCAGCTTGGCCGCAGCCATGAACACTGAAGCTTTCTTT	CASSLAAAMNTEAFF
.	TRBJ2-2	.	TRBV19	14	TGTGCCAGTAGGACCGGGGCGCCCACCGGGGAGCTGCCTTTT	CASRTGAPTGELPF
.	TRBJ1-2	many	TRBV5-1	17	TGCGCCAGCAGCTTTGACCCTCCAAACAGGGTTGACTATGGCTACACCTTC	CASSFDPPNRVDYGYTF